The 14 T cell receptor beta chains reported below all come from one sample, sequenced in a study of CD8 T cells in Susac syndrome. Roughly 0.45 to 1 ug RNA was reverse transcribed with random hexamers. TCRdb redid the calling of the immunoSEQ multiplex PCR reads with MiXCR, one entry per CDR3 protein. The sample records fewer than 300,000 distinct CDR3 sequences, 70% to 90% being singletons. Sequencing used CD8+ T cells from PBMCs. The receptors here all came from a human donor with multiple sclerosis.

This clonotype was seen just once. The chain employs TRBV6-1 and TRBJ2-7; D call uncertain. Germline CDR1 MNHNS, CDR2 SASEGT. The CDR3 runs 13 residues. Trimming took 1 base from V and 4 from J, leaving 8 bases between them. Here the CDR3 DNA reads TGTGCCAGCAGTGAAGAGTATTGGTACGAGCAGTACTTC. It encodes CASSEEYWYEQYF.

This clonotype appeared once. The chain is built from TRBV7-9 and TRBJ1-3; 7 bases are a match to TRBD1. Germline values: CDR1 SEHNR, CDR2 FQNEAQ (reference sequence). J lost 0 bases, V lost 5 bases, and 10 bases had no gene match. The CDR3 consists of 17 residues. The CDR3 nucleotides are TGTGCCAGCAGCCTTCTCCGACAGGGTCTCTCTGGAAACACCATATATTTT. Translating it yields CASSLLRQGLSGNTIYF.

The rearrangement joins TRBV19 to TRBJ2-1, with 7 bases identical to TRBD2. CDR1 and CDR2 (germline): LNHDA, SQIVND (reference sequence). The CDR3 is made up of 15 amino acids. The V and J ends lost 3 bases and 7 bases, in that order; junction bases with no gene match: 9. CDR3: CASSIITLAVNEQFF. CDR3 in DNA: TGTGCCAGTAGTATCATCACCCTAGCGGTTAATGAGCAGTTCTTC.

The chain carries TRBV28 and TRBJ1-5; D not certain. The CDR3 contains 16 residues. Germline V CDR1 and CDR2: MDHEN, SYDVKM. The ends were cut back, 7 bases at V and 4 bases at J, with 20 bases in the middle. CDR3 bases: TGTGCCAGCACGCCCTCAGTCGGACGGGCGAATCAGCCCCAGCATTTT. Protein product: CASTPSVGRANQPQHF.

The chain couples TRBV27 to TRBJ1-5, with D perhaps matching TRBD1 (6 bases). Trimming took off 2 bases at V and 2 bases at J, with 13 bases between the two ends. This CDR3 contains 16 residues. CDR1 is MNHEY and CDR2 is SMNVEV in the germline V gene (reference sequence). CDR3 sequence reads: CASSLGGGWGNQPQHF. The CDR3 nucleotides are TGTGCCAGCAGTTTAGGGGGGGGCTGGGGCAATCAGCCCCAGCATTTT.

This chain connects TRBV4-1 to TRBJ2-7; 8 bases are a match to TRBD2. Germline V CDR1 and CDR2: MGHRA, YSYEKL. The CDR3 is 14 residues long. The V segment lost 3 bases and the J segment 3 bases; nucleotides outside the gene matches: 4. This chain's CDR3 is CASSQQREGYEQYF. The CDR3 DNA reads TGCGCCAGCAGCCAGCAACGGGAGGGCTACGAGCAGTACTTC.

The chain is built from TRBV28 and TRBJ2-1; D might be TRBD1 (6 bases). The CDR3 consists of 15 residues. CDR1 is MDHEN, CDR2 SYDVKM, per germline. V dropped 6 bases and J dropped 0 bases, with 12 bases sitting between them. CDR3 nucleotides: TGTGCCAGCAGGCCTACAGGGAGCTCCTACAATGAGCAGTTCTTC. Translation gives CASRPTGSSYNEQFF. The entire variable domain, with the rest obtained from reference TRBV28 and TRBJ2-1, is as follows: DVKVTQSSRYLVKRTGEKVFLECVQDMDHENMFWYRQDPGLGLRLIYFSYDVKMKEKGDIPEGYSVSREKKERFSLILESASTNQTSMYLCASRPTGSSYNEQFFGPGTRLTVL.

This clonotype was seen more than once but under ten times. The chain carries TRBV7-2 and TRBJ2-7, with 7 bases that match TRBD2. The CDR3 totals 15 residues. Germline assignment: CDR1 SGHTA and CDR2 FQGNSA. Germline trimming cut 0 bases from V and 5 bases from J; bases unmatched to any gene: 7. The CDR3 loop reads CASSLAWTSRHEQYF. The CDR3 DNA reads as TGTGCCAGCAGCTTAGCGTGGACTAGTCGCCACGAGCAGTACTTC.

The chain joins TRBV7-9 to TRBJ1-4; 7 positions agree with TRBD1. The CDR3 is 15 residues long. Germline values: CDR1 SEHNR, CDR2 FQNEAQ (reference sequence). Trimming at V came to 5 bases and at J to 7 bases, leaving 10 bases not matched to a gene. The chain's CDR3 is CASSRQGGGGEKLFF. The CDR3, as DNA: TGTGCCAGCAGCCGACAGGGTGGCGGTGGTGAAAAACTGTTTTTT.

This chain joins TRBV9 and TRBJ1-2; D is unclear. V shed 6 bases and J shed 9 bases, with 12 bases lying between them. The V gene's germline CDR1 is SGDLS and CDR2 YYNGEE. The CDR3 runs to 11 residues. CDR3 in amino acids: CASNLGRSYTF. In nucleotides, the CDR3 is TGTGCCAGCAACCTCGGGAGAAGCTACACCTTC.

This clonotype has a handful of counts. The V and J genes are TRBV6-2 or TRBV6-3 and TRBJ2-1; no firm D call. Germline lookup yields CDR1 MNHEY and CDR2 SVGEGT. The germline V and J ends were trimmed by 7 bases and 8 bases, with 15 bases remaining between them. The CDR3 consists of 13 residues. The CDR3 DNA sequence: TGTGCCAGCACAGAGCGTAGTCTGGATGAGCAGTTCTTC. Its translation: CASTERSLDEQFF.

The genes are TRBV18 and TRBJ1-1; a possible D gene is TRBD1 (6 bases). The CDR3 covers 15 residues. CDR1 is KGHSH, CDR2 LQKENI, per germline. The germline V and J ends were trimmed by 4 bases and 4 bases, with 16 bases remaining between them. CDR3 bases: TGTGCCAGCTCACTGGACGACAGGTTGGTCACTGAAGCTTTCTTT. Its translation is CASSLDDRLVTEAFF.

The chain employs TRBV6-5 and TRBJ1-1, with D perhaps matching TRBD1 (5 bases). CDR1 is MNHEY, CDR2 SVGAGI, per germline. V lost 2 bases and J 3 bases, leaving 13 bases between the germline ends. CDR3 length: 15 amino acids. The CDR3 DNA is TGTGCCAGCAGTTACCAAGGGGCGGCGTACACTGAAGCTTTCTTT. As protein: CASSYQGAAYTEAFF.

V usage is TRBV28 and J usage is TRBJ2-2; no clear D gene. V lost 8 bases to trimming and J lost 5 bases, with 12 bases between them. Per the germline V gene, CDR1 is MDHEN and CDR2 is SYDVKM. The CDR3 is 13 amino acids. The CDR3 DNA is TGTGCCAGCGGGTCCATGATAACCGGGGAGCTGTTTTTT. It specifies CASGSMITGELFF.